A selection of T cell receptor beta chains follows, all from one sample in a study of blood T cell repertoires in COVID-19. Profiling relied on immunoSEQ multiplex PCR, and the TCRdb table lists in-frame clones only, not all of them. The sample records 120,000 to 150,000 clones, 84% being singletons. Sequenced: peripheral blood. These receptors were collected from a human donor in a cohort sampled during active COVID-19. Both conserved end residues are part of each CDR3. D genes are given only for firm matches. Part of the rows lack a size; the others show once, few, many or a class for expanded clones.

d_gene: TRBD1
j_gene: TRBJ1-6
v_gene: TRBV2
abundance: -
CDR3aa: CASRGDSGLTPLHF
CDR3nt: TGTGCCAGCAGGGGGGACAGTGGTCTAACACCCCTCCACTTT

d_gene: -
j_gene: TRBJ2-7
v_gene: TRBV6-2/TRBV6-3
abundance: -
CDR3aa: CASRPAGSYEQYF
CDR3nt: TGTGCCAGCCGCCCGGCGGGCTCCTACGAGCAGTACTTC

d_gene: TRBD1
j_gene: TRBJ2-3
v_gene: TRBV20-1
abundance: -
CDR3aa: CSASWGQGPLKDTQYF
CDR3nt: TGCAGTGCTAGTTGGGGACAGGGCCCTTTGAAGGATACGCAGTATTTT

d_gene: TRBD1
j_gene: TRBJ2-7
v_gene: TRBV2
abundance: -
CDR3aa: CASSGSGGAYEQYF
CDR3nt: TGTGCCAGCAGTGGATCAGGGGGCGCGTACGAGCAGTACTTC

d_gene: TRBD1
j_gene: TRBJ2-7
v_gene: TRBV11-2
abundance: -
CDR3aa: CASSWTGSAYEQYF
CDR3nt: TGTGCCAGCAGCTGGACAGGTTCGGCCTACGAGCAGTACTTC

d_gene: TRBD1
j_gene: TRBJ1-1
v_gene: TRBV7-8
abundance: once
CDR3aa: CASSLVGGIEAFF
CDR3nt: TGTGCCAGCAGCTTAGTAGGGGGCATTGAAGCTTTCTTT

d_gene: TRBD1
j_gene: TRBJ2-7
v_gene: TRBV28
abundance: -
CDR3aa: CASSPGTGGHYEQYF
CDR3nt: TGTGCCAGCAGTCCCGGGACAGGGGGCCACTACGAGCAGTACTTC

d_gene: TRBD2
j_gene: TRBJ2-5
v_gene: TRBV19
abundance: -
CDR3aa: CASKRSGVQETQYF
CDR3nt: TGTGCCAGTAAAAGGAGCGGGGTTCAAGAGACCCAGTACTTC

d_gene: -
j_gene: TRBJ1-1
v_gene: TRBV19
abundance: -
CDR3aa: CASTPDRNREAFF
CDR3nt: TGTGCCAGTACCCCCGACAGAAACCGTGAAGCTTTCTTT

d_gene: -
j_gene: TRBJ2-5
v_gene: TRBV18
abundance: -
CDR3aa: CASSPSVGGETQYF
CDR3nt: TGTGCCAGCTCACCATCGGTGGGGGGAGAGACCCAGTACTTC

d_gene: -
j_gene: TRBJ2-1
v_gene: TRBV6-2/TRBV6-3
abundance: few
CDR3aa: CASSGPISYNEQFF
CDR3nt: TGTGCCAGCAGTGGGCCTATCTCCTACAATGAGCAGTTCTTC

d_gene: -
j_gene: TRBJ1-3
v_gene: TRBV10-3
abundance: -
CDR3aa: CAISESRQGSPRSSGNTIYF
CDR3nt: TGTGCCATCAGTGAGTCTCGGCAGGGGTCCCCACGGAGCTCTGGAAACACCATATATTTT

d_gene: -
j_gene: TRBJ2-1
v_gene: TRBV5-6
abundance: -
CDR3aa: CASSLGPHGSYNEQFF
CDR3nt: TGTGCCAGCAGCCTCGGCCCTCACGGGTCCTACAATGAGCAGTTCTTC

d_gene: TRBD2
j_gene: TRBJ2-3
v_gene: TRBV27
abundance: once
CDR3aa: CASSLGGGAYTQYF
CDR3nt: TGTGCCAGCAGTTTGGGCGGGGGGGCCTATACGCAGTATTTT

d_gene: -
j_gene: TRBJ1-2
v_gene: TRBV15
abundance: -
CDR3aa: CATSRAPTENYGYTF
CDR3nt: TGTGCCACCAGCAGAGCGCCGACAGAGAACTATGGCTACACCTTC

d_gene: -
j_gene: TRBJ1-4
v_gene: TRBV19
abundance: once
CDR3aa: CASDSNREKLFF
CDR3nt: TGTGCCAGCGACAGTAATCGGGAAAAACTGTTTTTT

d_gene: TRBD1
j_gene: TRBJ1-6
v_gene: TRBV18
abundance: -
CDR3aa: CASSPRDRDNSPLHF
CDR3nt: TGTGCCAGCTCACCACGGGACAGGGATAATTCACCCCTCCACTTT

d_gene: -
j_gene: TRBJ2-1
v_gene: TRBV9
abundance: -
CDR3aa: CASSVVGWDMDEQFF
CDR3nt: TGTGCCAGCAGCGTAGTCGGTTGGGACATGGATGAGCAGTTCTTC

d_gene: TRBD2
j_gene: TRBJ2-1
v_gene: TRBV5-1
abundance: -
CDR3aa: CASSDSLGTRGKGFF
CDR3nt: TGCGCCAGCAGCGACAGCCTGGGGACTAGGGGGAAGGGGTTCTTC

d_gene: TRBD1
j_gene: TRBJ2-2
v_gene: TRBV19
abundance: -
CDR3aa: CASSKRDRGHRSAGELFF
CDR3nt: TGTGCCAGTAGTAAGCGGGACAGGGGGCATCGTTCGGCCGGGGAGCTGTTTTTT

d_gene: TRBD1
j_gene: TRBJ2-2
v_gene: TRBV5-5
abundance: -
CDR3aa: CASSFTTGLNTGELFF
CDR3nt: TGTGCCAGCAGCTTTACGACAGGGTTAAACACCGGGGAGCTGTTTTTT

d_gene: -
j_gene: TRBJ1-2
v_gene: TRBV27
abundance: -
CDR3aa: CASSLSAGYGYTF
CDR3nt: TGTGCCAGCAGTTTATCGGCGGGGTATGGCTACACCTTC

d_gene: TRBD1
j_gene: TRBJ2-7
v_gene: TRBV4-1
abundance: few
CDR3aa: CASNPGQGAYEQYF
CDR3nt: TGCGCCAGCAACCCCGGGCAGGGGGCCTACGAGCAGTACTTC

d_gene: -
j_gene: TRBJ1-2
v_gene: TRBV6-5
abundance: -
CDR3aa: CASSYRRYHYGYTF
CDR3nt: TGTGCCAGCAGTTACCGCAGATACCACTATGGCTACACCTTC

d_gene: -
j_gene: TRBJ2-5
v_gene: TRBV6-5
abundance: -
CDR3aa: CASRATVAETQYF
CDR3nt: TGTGCCAGCAGGGCGACAGTGGCAGAGACCCAGTACTTC

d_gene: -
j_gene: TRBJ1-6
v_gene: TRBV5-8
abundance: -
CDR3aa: CASSFEAGDSPLHF
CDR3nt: TGTGCCAGCAGTTTTGAGGCAGGGGATTCACCCCTCCACTTT

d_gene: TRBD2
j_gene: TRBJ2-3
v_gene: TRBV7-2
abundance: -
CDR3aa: CASSERGDTDTQYF
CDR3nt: TGTGCCAGCAGCGAGCGGGGGGACACAGATACGCAGTATTTT

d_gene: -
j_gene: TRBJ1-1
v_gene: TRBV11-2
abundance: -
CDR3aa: CASSLGVNTEAFF
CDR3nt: TGTGCCAGCAGCTTAGGAGTGAACACTGAAGCTTTCTTT

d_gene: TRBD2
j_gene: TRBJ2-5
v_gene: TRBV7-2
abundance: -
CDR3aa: CASSLERGRAETQYF
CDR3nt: TGTGCCAGCAGCTTAGAGCGGGGGCGGGCAGAGACCCAGTACTTC

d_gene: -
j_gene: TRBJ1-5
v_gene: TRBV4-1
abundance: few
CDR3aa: CASSPWGEDNQPQHF
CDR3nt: TGCGCCAGCAGCCCATGGGGCGAGGATAATCAGCCCCAGCATTTT

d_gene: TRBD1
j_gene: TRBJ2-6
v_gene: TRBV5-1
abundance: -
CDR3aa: CASSTRPGQGAGANVLTF
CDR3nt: TGCGCCAGCAGCACTAGACCGGGACAGGGAGCTGGGGCCAACGTCCTGACTTTC